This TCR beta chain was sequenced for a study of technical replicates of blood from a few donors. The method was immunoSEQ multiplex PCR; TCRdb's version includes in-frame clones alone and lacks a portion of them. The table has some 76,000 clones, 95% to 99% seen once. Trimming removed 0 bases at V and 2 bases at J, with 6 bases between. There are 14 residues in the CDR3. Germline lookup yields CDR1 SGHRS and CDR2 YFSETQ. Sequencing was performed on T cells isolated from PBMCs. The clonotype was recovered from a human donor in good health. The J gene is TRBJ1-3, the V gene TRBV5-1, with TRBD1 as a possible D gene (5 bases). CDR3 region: CASSLETAGNTIYF. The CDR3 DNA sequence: TGCGCCAGCAGCTTGGAGACAGCTGGAAACACCATATATTTT.